One sample yielded the 21 T cell receptor beta chains listed below, sequenced in a study of stem cell transplantation in POMP-related autoinflammatory disease. The repertoire was sequenced with immunoSEQ multiplex PCR; TCRdb's copy has only in-frame clones and lacks some. The sample gives more than 25,000 clones, around 88% of which show up once; 0.72% is in the top ten. The sequencing here drew on CD4+ T cells from PBMCs, taken before stem cell transplantation. The receptors come from a human donor with POMP-related autoinflammation and immune dysregulation (PRAID).

The gene calls are TRBV2 and TRBJ1-1; D gene unclear. This CDR3 contains 13 residues. The V end was cut by 10 bases, the J end by 0 bases, with 12 bases between. Germline CDR1 and CDR2: SNHLY and FYNNEI. CDR3 DNA sequence: TGTGCCACGGCGTGGGGTTTGAACACTGAAGCTTTCTTT. Translating it yields CATAWGLNTEAFF.

The rearrangement links TRBV25-1 to TRBJ2-3; TRBD2 matches at 9 bases. Germline CDR1 reads MGHDK; CDR2 reads SYGVNS. After removal of 4 bases from V and 4 bases from J, the junction contained 3 bases not matched to a gene. CDR3 length: 14 amino acids. CDR3 residues: CASSVKRGADTQYF. The CDR3 coding sequence is TGTGCCAGCAGTGTAAAGCGGGGGGCAGATACGCAGTATTTT.

The CDR3 coding sequence is TGTGCCAGCAGTTCCCCGGGACTAGTCGCCGAGCAGTACTTC. It encodes CASSSPGLVAEQYF. The rearrangement links TRBV6-5 to TRBJ2-7; 8 nucleotides line up with TRBD2. CDR1 and CDR2 from the germline V gene are MNHEY and SVGAGI. This CDR3 comprises 14 residues. The J segment lost 6 bases and the V segment lost 4 bases, leaving 8 bases of the junction unmatched.

This clone is a singleton in its sample. The chain is built from TRBV10-3 and TRBJ2-3, with D maybe TRBD2 (6 bases). The CDR3 length is 13 residues. The V end was cut by 1 base, the J end by 9 bases, with 11 bases between. The germline V gene has CDR1 ENHRY and CDR2 SYGVKD. The CDR3 loop reads CAISEYVGRTQYF. The CDR3 DNA reads as TGTGCCATCAGTGAGTACGTCGGGAGAACGCAGTATTTT.

V is TRBV6-5 and J is TRBJ2-7, with D possibly being TRBD1 (7 bases). CDR3 length: 15 amino acids. The V gene lost 6 bases and the J gene lost 2 bases, with 17 bases spanning the gap. Per the germline V gene, CDR1 is MNHEY and CDR2 is SVGAGI. CDR3 region: CASRRDSRGTYEQYF. In nucleotides, the CDR3 is TGTGCCAGCAGGCGGGACAGCCGGGGGACCTACGAGCAGTACTTC.

The V call is TRBV7-9, the J call TRBJ2-7; D ambiguous. The V gene lost 0 bases and the J gene lost 4 bases, with 7 bases spanning the gap. Germline values: CDR1 SEHNR, CDR2 FQNEAQ (reference sequence). The CDR3 length is 13 residues. CDR3 DNA: TGTGCCAGCAGCTTAGCGGCCGAGTACGAGCAGTACTTC. Its translation: CASSLAAEYEQYF.

The chain employs TRBV9 and TRBJ1-4; D remains unclear. The length of the CDR3 is 16 residues. Looked up from germline, CDR1 is SGDLS and CDR2 is YYNGEE. The V gene lost 4 bases and the J gene lost 5 bases, with 18 bases spanning the gap. The DNA for the CDR3 is TGTGCCAGCAGCCCCCTTGACCGGGTCCGAAATGAAAAACTGTTTTTT. It specifies CASSPLDRVRNEKLFF.

The V and J genes are TRBV29-1 and TRBJ2-5; D may be TRBD2 (7 bases). Germline V CDR1 and CDR2: SQVTM, ANQGSEA. V was trimmed by 7 bases and J by 5 bases, leaving 17 bases between them. The CDR3 extends over 13 amino acids. The CDR3 DNA reads as TGCAGCGCACGGGTGGGGGGGCAGGAGACCCAGTACTTC. Translated, it gives CSARVGGQETQYF.

The V gene is TRBV7-2, the J gene TRBJ2-7; D may be TRBD2 (6 bases). CDR1 is SGHTA, CDR2 FQGNSA, per germline. This CDR3 spans 15 amino acids. Trimming left V 0 bases short and J 4 bases short, with 13 bases between. The CDR3 is CASSLAGGGAYEQYF. For the CDR3, the DNA is TGTGCCAGCAGCTTAGCGGGCGGAGGGGCGTACGAGCAGTACTTC.

V is TRBV5-1 and J is TRBJ1-2; possibly TRBD1 for D (5 bases). V was clipped by 5 bases and J by 4 bases, with 24 bases between them. The CDR3 contains 17 residues. CDR1 is SGHRS, CDR2 YFSETQ, per germline. CDR3 DNA: TGCGCCAGCAGACGGCGCTTATTTGACAGTGGGGGCTATGGCTACACCTTC. Translation gives CASRRRLFDSGGYGYTF.

Only one count was recorded for this clone. The genes are TRBV19 and TRBJ2-2; TRBD2 matches at 8 bases. V gave up 5 bases and J gave up 5 bases; unmatched junction bases: 1. The germline V gene encodes CDR1 LNHDA and CDR2 SQIVND (reference sequence). This CDR3 is 13 amino acids long. CDR3 residues: CASSPGGTGELFF. In DNA form, the CDR3 reads TGTGCCAGTAGTCCGGGGGGGACCGGGGAGCTGTTTTTT.

The rearrangement joins TRBV18 to TRBJ1-2; D perhaps matches TRBD1 (6 bases). Trimming took off 3 bases at V and 4 bases at J, with 12 bases between the two ends. The CDR3 sequence is 14 residues long. CDR1 and CDR2 (germline): KGHSH, LQKENI. The CDR3 region is CASSPTGTSYGYTF. The CDR3 DNA reads TGTGCCAGCTCACCCACAGGGACCTCCTATGGCTACACCTTC.

This chain uses TRBV20-1 with TRBJ1-2, with unresolved D. With 5 bases removed from V and 7 bases from J, the gap between germline ends came to 11 bases. From germline, CDR1 is DFQATT and CDR2 SNEGSKA (reference sequence). The CDR3 has 11 amino acids. CDR3 DNA sequence: TGCAGTGCTTCTGACTTGTTTGGCTACACCTTC. Amino acid sequence: CSASDLFGYTF.

The chain links TRBV21-1 to TRBJ2-4; the D call of TRBD1 is as the table states it, not checked on the DNA. TRBV21-1 is termed a pseudogene. This CDR3 is 12 amino acids long. CDR3 DNA sequence: TGTGCCAGCAGACAGGCCAAAAACATTCAGTACTTC. Translated, it gives CASRQAKNIQYF.

The rearrangement joins TRBV6-6 to TRBJ2-6, with 8 bases aligning to TRBD1. The V and J ends lost 6 bases and 0 bases, in that order; junction bases with no gene match: 4. Germline CDR1 is MNHNY and CDR2 is SVGAGI (reference sequence). This CDR3 spans 16 amino acids. In nucleotides, the CDR3 is TGTGCCAGCAGATCGACAGGGGACTCTGGGGCCAACGTCCTGACTTTC. Translation: CASRSTGDSGANVLTF.

The chain recombines TRBV9 with TRBJ1-6; 10 positions match TRBD1. V shed 5 bases and J 7 bases; nucleotides not matched to a gene: 0. This CDR3 has 13 amino acids. Germline assignment: CDR1 SGDLS and CDR2 YYNGEE. The CDR3 nucleotides read TGTGCCAGCAGGGGACAGGGGAATTCACCCCTCCACTTT. This translates into CASRGQGNSPLHF.

The rearrangement links TRBV21-1 to TRBJ2-4; no DNA check was done on the table's D call, TRBD2. TRBV21-1 counts as a pseudogene. The CDR3 covers 18 residues. CDR3 coding DNA: TGTGCCAGCAGAGAGGGACTAGCGGGGGGAGGCGCCAAAAACATTCAGTACTTC. Its translation: CASREGLAGGGAKNIQYF.

J is TRBJ2-2 and V is TRBV5-1, with D possibly called TRBD1 or TRBD2 (5 bases each). The V and J ends lost 1 base and 3 bases respectively, with 10 bases between them. Germline V gives CDR1 SGHRS, CDR2 YFSETQ. There are 15 residues in the CDR3. The CDR3 DNA reads as TGCGCCAGCAGCTTGACGGGGCCCGACACCGGGGAGCTGTTTTTT. This translates into CASSLTGPDTGELFF.

The rearrangement links TRBV10-3 to TRBJ1-2, with D perhaps TRBD1 (5 bases). The CDR3 is made up of 14 amino acids. Germline V CDR1 and CDR2: ENHRY, SYGVKD. V lost 4 bases to trimming and J lost 0 bases, with 9 bases between them. CDR3 nucleotides: TGTGCCATCAGTGGGACACCAGCTAACTATGGCTACACCTTC. Amino acid sequence: CAISGTPANYGYTF.

The chain combines TRBV19 with TRBJ1-3; D is uncertain. Germline assignment: CDR1 LNHDA and CDR2 SQIVND (reference sequence). There are 13 residues in the CDR3. Deletions cut 5 bases from V and 4 bases from J, with 9 bases between. The CDR3 DNA follows: TGTGCCAGTAGTCTCATAAACGGAAACACCATATATTTT. Amino acid sequence: CASSLINGNTIYF.

V usage is TRBV28 and J usage is TRBJ1-6, with 11 bases matching TRBD1. Per the germline V gene, CDR1 is MDHEN and CDR2 is SYDVKM. The V and J ends lost 6 bases and 8 bases, in that order; junction bases with no gene match: 3. The CDR3 consists of 14 residues. The CDR3: CASSRDRGDSPLHF. The DNA for the CDR3 is TGTGCCAGCAGCCGGGACAGGGGGGATTCACCCCTCCACTTT.